These 20 T cell receptor beta chains were sequenced from one sample in a study of CD8 T cells in ankylosing spondylitis. TCRdb itself ran the 5' RACE reads through MiXCR, one entry per CDR3 protein. The sample lists 200,000 to 250,000 distinct CDR3 sequences; 10% were seen once. The sample comprised blood, either unsorted or a sorted T cell fraction (not recorded which). The receptor source for this set is a male donor with ankylosing spondylitis or in good health (not recorded which).

This clonotype was detected ten times or more. The CDR3 is CASSFRGVQETQYF. As DNA, the CDR3 is TGTGCCAGCAGTTTTAGGGGCGTCCAAGAGACCCAGTACTTC. The chain carries TRBV28 and TRBJ2-5; D perhaps matches TRBD1 (5 bases). The CDR3 totals 14 residues. The germline V gene has CDR1 MDHEN and CDR2 SYDVKM. V was shortened by 3 bases and J by 1 base, with 9 bases between the two germline ends.

This clonotype was recorded many times. The gene calls are TRBV12-3 or TRBV12-4 and TRBJ1-1, with D tentatively TRBD1 (5 bases). The CDR3 runs to 12 residues. V lost 5 bases and J lost 5, with 9 bases in between. DNA of the CDR3: TGTGCCAGCAGTCGTAGGGGAACTGAAGCTTTCTTT. Amino acids: CASSRRGTEAFF.

This clonotype was observed at least ten times. The V and J genes are TRBV7-9 and TRBJ1-4; possible D gene TRBD1, 6 bases. CDR1 is SEHNR, CDR2 FQNEAQ, per germline (reference sequence). Trimming took off 1 base at V and 8 bases at J, with 14 bases between the two ends. The CDR3 extends over 15 amino acids. This chain's CDR3 is CASSLVTGQKEKLFF. DNA of the CDR3: TGTGCCAGCAGCTTAGTTACAGGGCAGAAGGAAAAACTGTTTTTT.

Worth noting for this clonotype: Possible read error: a much larger clone is one base away. The chain links TRBV10-3 to TRBJ2-3; 8 nucleotides line up with TRBD2. The V gene's germline CDR1 is ENHRY and CDR2 SYGVKD. With V trimmed by 7 bases and J by 4 bases, 7 bases remained unmatched. CDR3 length equals 14 residues. The CDR3, as DNA: TGTGCCATCATGGCCAACGGGGGGGCAGATACGCAGTATTTT. Translated, it gives CAIMANGGADTQYF.

The genes are TRBV15 and TRBJ1-2; tentative D call: TRBD1 (6 bases). V lost 2 bases, J lost 5 bases, and 12 bases lay in between. The CDR3 totals 14 residues. CDR1 is LNHNV, CDR2 YYDKDF, per germline (reference sequence). CDR3 bases: TGTGCCACCAGCAGATTAAGGGGGGATTATGGCTACACCTTC. Its protein is CATSRLRGDYGYTF.

This clonotype showed up many times. The chain couples TRBV5-1 to TRBJ2-7; D is perhaps TRBD1 (6 bases). Germline V gives CDR1 SGHRS, CDR2 YFSETQ. This CDR3 has 13 amino acids. V gave up 5 bases and J gave up 7 bases, with 16 bases separating them. For the CDR3, the DNA is TGCGCCAGCAGTCCTCAAACTGACAGGGAGCAGTACTTC. This gives the protein CASSPQTDREQYF.

This clonotype was found many times. The chain joins TRBV20-1 to TRBJ1-5; a weak D match, TRBD1 (6 bases). Germline assignment: CDR1 DFQATT and CDR2 SNEGSKA (reference sequence). The CDR3 covers 13 residues. V was shortened by 4 bases and J by 6 bases, with 13 bases between the two germline ends. CDR3: CSANPGAGQPQHF. The CDR3 region has the DNA TGCAGTGCTAACCCGGGGGCGGGTCAGCCCCAGCATTTT.

This clonotype was picked up many times. The chain uses TRBV7-2 and TRBJ1-2, with 7 bases that match TRBD1. The ends lost 8 bases at V and 2 bases at J; junction bases unmatched: 8. The germline V gene has CDR1 SGHTA and CDR2 FQGNSA. The CDR3 spans 14 residues. The DNA for the CDR3 is TGTGCCAGCCGACCCCAGGGGGTAAACTATGGCTACACCTTC. It yields the protein CASRPQGVNYGYTF.

This clonotype occurred a few times. The chain is built from TRBV28 and TRBJ2-7; 8 nucleotides match TRBD1. Germline values: CDR1 MDHEN, CDR2 SYDVKM. The CDR3 loop spans 15 amino acids. Trimming cost V 4 bases and J 3 bases; bases outside gene matches: 8. This CDR3 reads CASSSRQGPGYEQYF. CDR3 DNA sequence: TGTGCCAGCAGTTCTCGACAGGGGCCAGGCTACGAGCAGTACTTC.

The table lists this clonotype with a few counts. The rearrangement uses TRBV7-3 and TRBJ2-2, with 8 positions matching TRBD1. The CDR3 consists of 13 residues. V lost 8 bases to trimming and J lost 7 bases; unmatched junction nucleotides: 6. Germline assignment: CDR1 SGHTA and CDR2 FQGTGA. CDR3 in amino acids: CASGPGGIGELFF. The CDR3 nucleotides are TGTGCCAGCGGGCCAGGGGGCATCGGGGAGCTGTTTTTT.

This clonotype was picked up many times. CDR3 sequence (DNA): TGTGCCAGCAGTTCCGGGGGCCTTGGGTCCTACGAGCAGTACTTC. Amino acid sequence: CASSSGGLGSYEQYF. This chain links TRBV27 with TRBJ2-7; D is perhaps TRBD1 or TRBD2 (6 bases each). The V end lost 4 bases, the J end lost 1 base, and 14 bases lay between the germline ends. CDR3 length: 15 amino acids. Germline V lookup: CDR1 MNHEY, CDR2 SMNVEV (reference sequence).

A few counts support this clonotype. This chain connects TRBV7-9 to TRBJ2-3, with D possibly matching TRBD2 (5 bases). Trimming left V 8 bases short and J 5 bases short, with 23 bases between. Germline CDR1 SEHNR, CDR2 FQNEAQ (reference sequence). The length of the CDR3 is 16 residues. DNA for the CDR3: TGTGCCAGCGCTTCCTCCGGGGTGAGTGCGGGAGATACGCAGTATTTT. Amino acid sequence: CASASSGVSAGDTQYF.

This clonotype occurred a few times. V and J are TRBV19 and TRBJ1-5, with a tentative D call TRBD1 (5 bases). The CDR3 runs 16 residues. V was clipped by 0 bases and J by 6 bases, with 15 bases between them. Germline V CDR1 and CDR2: LNHDA, SQIVND (reference sequence). The CDR3, as DNA: TGTGCCAGTAGTATAGATTCGGGGGTGAGGCGTCAGCCCCAGCATTTT. Protein: CASSIDSGVRRQPQHF.

Note on this clonotype: This could be a read error, since a much larger clone is one nucleotide away. V is TRBV7-2 and J is TRBJ1-1; D might be TRBD1 (5 bases). The CDR3 is 14 amino acids. In germline, CDR1 is SGHTA, CDR2 FQGNSA. The V gene lost 3 bases and the J gene lost 3 bases, with 11 bases spanning the gap. CDR3 in amino acids: CASSFQTEDTEAFF. The CDR3 nucleotides are TGTGCCAGCAGCTTTCAGACAGAGGACACTGAAGCTTTCTTT.

Remarks on this clonotype: A clone one base away is much larger, so this may be a read error. Lacking the conserved final phenylalanine or tryptophan, this CDR3 likely reflects a read error. The CDR3 here is CASSLARGLTNYGYTL. The CDR3 DNA sequence: TGTGCCAGCAGCTTAGCGAGGGGCCTCACAAACTATGGCTACACCTTG. The chain carries TRBV7-9 and TRBJ1-2; the D gene is possibly TRBD1 (5 bases). This CDR3 spans 16 amino acids. Looked up from germline, CDR1 is SEHNR and CDR2 is FQNEAQ (reference sequence). V shed 0 bases and J shed 2 bases, with 13 bases lying between them.

This clonotype was counted a few times. This sequence joins TRBV5-1 and TRBJ1-1; D is unresolved. This CDR3 region has 14 residues. Between the trimmed V and J ends, which lost 2 bases and 0 bases, there was a span of 8 bases. Germline lookup yields CDR1 SGHRS and CDR2 YFSETQ. CDR3 residues: CASSFDTVNTEAFF. The CDR3 DNA is TGCGCCAGCAGCTTTGACACTGTGAACACTGAAGCTTTCTTT.

This clonotype has at least ten counts. DNA of the CDR3: TGTGCCAGCAGTTTACATTACAGGGGAGGGAGCAATCAGCCCCAGCATTTT. Its translation is CASSLHYRGGSNQPQHF. The chain couples TRBV12-3 or TRBV12-4 to TRBJ1-5, with 7 nucleotides matching TRBD1. V was pared by 2 bases and J by 1 base, with 8 bases of the junction left unmatched. This CDR3 is 17 amino acids long.

This clonotype has at least ten counts. The chain links TRBV12-3 or TRBV12-4 to TRBJ2-3, with 9 bases that match TRBD2. The CDR3 contains 14 residues. V shed 5 bases, J shed 4 bases, and the junction held 4 bases outside the gene matches. CDR3 in DNA: TGTGCCAGCAGTACGGGACTAGCATCAGATACGCAGTATTTT. Protein product: CASSTGLASDTQYF.

The sample holds a few counts of this clonotype. The rearrangement joins TRBV20-1 to TRBJ2-1, with 11 bases that match TRBD2. Looked up from germline, CDR1 is DFQATT and CDR2 is SNEGSKA (reference sequence). With 3 bases clipped from V and 5 bases from J, the junction kept 6 bases outside the gene matches. The CDR3 loop spans 15 amino acids. CDR3: CSARVAGGLNNEQFF. The CDR3 nucleotides are TGCAGTGCTAGGGTAGCGGGGGGGCTTAACAATGAGCAGTTCTTC.

Ten or more counts support this clonotype. The V gene is TRBV29-1, the J gene TRBJ2-3, with a weak D call TRBD2 (6 bases). Germline assignment: CDR1 SQVTM and CDR2 ANQGSEA. With 1 base removed from V and 2 bases from J, the gap between germline ends came to 13 bases. The CDR3 loop spans 15 amino acids. CDR3 nucleotide sequence: TGCAGCGTTGAAGTGTCGGGGACTGCCACAGATACGCAGTATTTT. Encoded protein: CSVEVSGTATDTQYF.